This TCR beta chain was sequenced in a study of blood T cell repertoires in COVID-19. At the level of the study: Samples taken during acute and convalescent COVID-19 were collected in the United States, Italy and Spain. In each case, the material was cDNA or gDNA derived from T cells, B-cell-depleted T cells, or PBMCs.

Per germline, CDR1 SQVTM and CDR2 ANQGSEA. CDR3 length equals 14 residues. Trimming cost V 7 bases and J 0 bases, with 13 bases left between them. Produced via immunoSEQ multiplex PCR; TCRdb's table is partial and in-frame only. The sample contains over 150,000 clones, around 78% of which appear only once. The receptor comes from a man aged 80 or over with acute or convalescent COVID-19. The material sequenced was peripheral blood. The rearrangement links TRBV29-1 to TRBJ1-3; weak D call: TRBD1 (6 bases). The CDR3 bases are TGCAGCGCCGAGGTAGGGGGCTCTGGAAACACCATATATTTT. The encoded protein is CSAEVGGSGNTIYF.